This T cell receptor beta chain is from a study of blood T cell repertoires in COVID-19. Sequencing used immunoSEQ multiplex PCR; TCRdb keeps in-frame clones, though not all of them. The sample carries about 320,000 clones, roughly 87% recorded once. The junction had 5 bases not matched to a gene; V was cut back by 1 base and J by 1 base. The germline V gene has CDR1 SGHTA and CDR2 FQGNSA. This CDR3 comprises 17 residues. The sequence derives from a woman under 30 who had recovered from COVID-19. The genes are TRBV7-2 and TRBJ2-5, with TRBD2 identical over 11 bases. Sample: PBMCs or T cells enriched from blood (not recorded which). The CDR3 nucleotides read TGTGCCAGCAGCTTAGGGGCTAGCGGGGGGTTCCAAGAGACCCAGTACTTC. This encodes CASSLGASGGFQETQYF.